The 9 T cell receptor beta chains below come from one sample, sequenced in a study of CD4 T cell repertoires in COVID-19. Produced via immunoSEQ multiplex PCR; TCRdb's table is partial and in-frame only. This table holds approximately 8,700 clones, around 84% found once. The memory T cells were sequenced right after ex vivo isolation, without culture. Sequencing was performed on effector memory CD4+ T cells from blood, taken before the COVID-19 pandemic. The receptors were sampled from a human donor who had COVID-19.

The sample holds a few counts of this clone. The chain links TRBV7-6 to TRBJ1-1, with 7 bases matching TRBD1. The CDR3 length is 13 residues. Germline values: CDR1 SGHVS, CDR2 FNYEAQ. Losses at the gene ends were 2 bases for V and 10 bases for J; bases not matched to a gene: 7. CDR3 protein: CASSLLGAGGAFF. The CDR3 bases are TGTGCCAGCAGCTTACTGGGAGCAGGGGGAGCTTTCTTT.

The sample holds one count of this clone. The CDR3 protein is CASSRDRGDEAFF. The DNA of the CDR3 is TGTGCCAGCAGCAGAGACAGGGGCGATGAAGCTTTCTTT. This chain links TRBV7-3 with TRBJ1-1; 8 bases match TRBD1. V lost 5 bases and J lost 7; bases outside the gene matches: 6. The germline gives CDR1 SGHTA, CDR2 FQGTGA. The CDR3 runs to 13 residues.

This clone was detected a few times. This sequence joins TRBV27 and TRBJ1-5; a possible D gene is TRBD1 (5 bases). Trimming stripped 5 bases from V and 4 bases from J, with 12 bases between. Germline V gene lookup returns CDR1 MNHEY and CDR2 SMNVEV (reference sequence). This CDR3 has 14 residues. DNA of the CDR3: TGTGCCAGCAGTCCAGGGTCAGGAAATCAGCCCCAGCATTTT. It translates to CASSPGSGNQPQHF.

This clone has only a few counts. CDR3 sequence (DNA): TGTGCCAGCAGCTTAGTGATTGGACTAGCGGGGGTCACCGGGGAGCTGTTTTTT. Translation: CASSLVIGLAGVTGELFF. The chain has TRBV13 and TRBJ2-2; 13 positions match TRBD2. The CDR3 is 18 residues long. Germline assignment: CDR1 PRHDT and CDR2 FYEKMQ (reference sequence). With 1 base clipped from V and 4 bases from J, the junction kept 6 bases outside the gene matches.

This clone appeared a few times. This chain links TRBV5-4 with TRBJ1-4, with 9 positions matching TRBD1. Germline CDR1 and CDR2: SGHNT and YYREEE (reference sequence). The V and J ends lost 3 bases and 6 bases, in that order; junction bases with no gene match: 3. The CDR3 has 14 residues. The CDR3 nucleotides are TGTGCCAGCAGCTCCCGGGACAGGGATGAAAAACTGTTTTTT. This translates into CASSSRDRDEKLFF.

V is TRBV7-8 and J is TRBJ1-5; the D gene is possibly TRBD1 (6 bases). There are 14 residues in the CDR3. CDR1 is SGHVS, CDR2 FQNEAQ, per germline. The V and J ends lost 4 bases and 3 bases respectively, with 10 bases between them. CDR3 DNA sequence: TGTGCCAGCAGCTACGAGGGACACAATCAGCCCCAGCATTTT. Protein sequence: CASSYEGHNQPQHF.

This clone has only one observation. This chain connects TRBV5-1 to TRBJ1-3, with D possibly being TRBD1 (5 bases). Germline CDR1 SGHRS, CDR2 YFSETQ. The germline V and J ends were trimmed by 4 bases and 1 base, with 15 bases remaining between them. This CDR3 region has 16 residues. The CDR3 nucleotides are TGCGCCAGCAGCGCGGCTAAGGGGTCATCTGGAAACACCATATATTTT. Residues: CASSAAKGSSGNTIYF.

V and J are TRBV5-1 and TRBJ2-7; 11 bases line up with TRBD2. Germline CDR1 SGHRS, CDR2 YFSETQ. V lost 4 bases and J lost 2; bases outside the gene matches: 5. The CDR3 covers 15 residues. In nucleotides, the CDR3 is TGCGCCAGCAGCGTGGGACTAGCGGTTACCTACGAGCAGTACTTC. Its protein product is CASSVGLAVTYEQYF. Supplemented by reference TRBV5-1 and TRBJ2-7, the full variable domain reads KAGVTQTPRYLIKTRGQQVTLSCSPISGHRSVSWYQQTPGQGLQFLFEYFSETQRNKGNFPGRFSGRQFSNSRSEMNVSTLELGDSALYLCASSVGLAVTYEQYFGPGTRLTVT.

The rearrangement joins TRBV5-1 to TRBJ2-1; TRBD1 matches 9 bases. The CDR3 has 14 residues. V trimming: 4 bases; J trimming: 6 bases; junction bases outside the gene matches: 5. Germline CDR1 reads SGHRS; CDR2 reads YFSETQ. The CDR3 sequence is CASSEGQGTNEQFF. The DNA of the CDR3 is TGCGCCAGCAGCGAGGGACAGGGAACCAATGAGCAGTTCTTC.